The TCR beta chain described here comes from a study of shared T cell receptors in the human thymus. The repertoire was sequenced with immunoSEQ multiplex PCR; TCRdb's copy has only in-frame clones and lacks some. Here the sample spans about 380,000 clones, 95% being singletons. In its sample, this clone was seen once. Germline CDR1 is SGHRS and CDR2 is YFSETQ. V gave up 0 bases and J gave up 5 bases; unmatched junction bases: 13. This CDR3 comprises 18 residues. This TCR came from a human donor. This chain joins TRBV5-1 and TRBJ1-2; 10 nucleotides align to TRBD1. What was sequenced was thymocytes. CDR3: CASSLDQTGGAFGYGYTF. DNA of the CDR3: TGCGCCAGCAGCTTGGATCAGACAGGGGGCGCGTTCGGGTATGGCTACACCTTC. Full variable domain (outside the CDR3, taken from reference TRBV5-1 and TRBJ1-2): KAGVTQTPRYLIKTRGQQVTLSCSPISGHRSVSWYQQTPGQGLQFLFEYFSETQRNKGNFPGRFSGRQFSNSRSEMNVSTLELGDSALYLCASSLDQTGGAFGYGYTFGSGTRLTVV.